Listed below are T cell receptor beta chains from one sample, sequenced in a study of CD8 T cells in Susac syndrome. Each CDR3 protein is one row after TCRdb ran MiXCR on the immunoSEQ multiplex PCR reads. In the table there are 120,000 or so distinct CDR3 sequences, roughly 96% of which are singletons. Sequenced material: CD4+ T cells from PBMCs. These receptors all stem from a human donor in good health. The CDR3 runs from the conserved cysteine through the conserved F or W. The D gene is left open where the match is weak. Clone size is shown for a subset of rows, as once, few, many or a class of expanded clone.

TRBV18	NA	TRBJ1-5	NA	CASSPPGSNQPQHF	TGTGCCAGCTCACCCCCCGGGTCAAATCAGCCCCAGCATTTT
TRBV25-1	NA	TRBJ2-7	NA	CASSESGVTYEQYF	TGTGCCAGCAGTGAATCCGGGGTTACCTACGAGCAGTACTTC
TRBV3-1	NA	TRBJ2-3	TRBD2	CASSQDPSGSSDTQYF	TGTGCCAGCAGCCAAGATCCTAGCGGGAGTTCTGATACGCAGTATTTT
TRBV6-6	NA	TRBJ1-1	NA	CASSRQSTEAFF	TGTGCCAGCAGTCGACAGAGCACTGAAGCTTTCTTT
TRBV18	NA	TRBJ2-4	TRBD2	CASSPGLAGESIQYF	TGTGCCAGCTCACCTGGACTAGCGGGAGAATCCATTCAGTACTTC
TRBV15	NA	TRBJ2-5	NA	CATSRDTYEETQYF	TGTGCCACCAGCAGAGATACGTACGAAGAGACCCAGTACTTC
TRBV28	NA	TRBJ1-1	NA	CASRPAQGNTEAFF	TGTGCCAGCAGGCCCGCTCAGGGGAACACTGAAGCTTTCTTT
TRBV27	once	TRBJ1-1	NA	CASTLFLGTEAFF	TGTGCCAGCACCCTCTTCCTGGGGACTGAAGCTTTCTTT
TRBV30	NA	TRBJ1-5	NA	CAWSVGHLINQPQHF	TGTGCCTGGAGTGTGGGACACCTAATCAATCAGCCCCAGCATTTT
TRBV2	few	TRBJ2-1	NA	CASTLYNEQFF	TGTGCCAGCACCCTCTACAATGAGCAGTTCTTC
TRBV5-1	NA	TRBJ2-3	TRBD1	CASSGGQAGDTQYF	TGCGCCAGCAGCGGTGGACAGGCAGGAGATACGCAGTATTTT
TRBV15	NA	TRBJ2-1	NA	CATSRAPGSGSYNEQFF	TGTGCCACCAGCAGGGCCCCGGGGAGTGGGTCCTACAATGAGCAGTTCTTC
TRBV18	NA	TRBJ1-4	NA	CASSSGPHNEKLFF	TGTGCCAGCTCATCGGGACCGCATAATGAAAAACTGTTTTTT
TRBV5-1	NA	TRBJ2-1	NA	CASSLARADEQFF	TGCGCCAGCAGCTTGGCCAGGGCGGATGAGCAGTTCTTC
TRBV18	NA	TRBJ1-3	TRBD1	CASSPVGTDGNTIYF	TGTGCCAGCTCACCAGTCGGGACAGACGGAAACACCATATATTTT